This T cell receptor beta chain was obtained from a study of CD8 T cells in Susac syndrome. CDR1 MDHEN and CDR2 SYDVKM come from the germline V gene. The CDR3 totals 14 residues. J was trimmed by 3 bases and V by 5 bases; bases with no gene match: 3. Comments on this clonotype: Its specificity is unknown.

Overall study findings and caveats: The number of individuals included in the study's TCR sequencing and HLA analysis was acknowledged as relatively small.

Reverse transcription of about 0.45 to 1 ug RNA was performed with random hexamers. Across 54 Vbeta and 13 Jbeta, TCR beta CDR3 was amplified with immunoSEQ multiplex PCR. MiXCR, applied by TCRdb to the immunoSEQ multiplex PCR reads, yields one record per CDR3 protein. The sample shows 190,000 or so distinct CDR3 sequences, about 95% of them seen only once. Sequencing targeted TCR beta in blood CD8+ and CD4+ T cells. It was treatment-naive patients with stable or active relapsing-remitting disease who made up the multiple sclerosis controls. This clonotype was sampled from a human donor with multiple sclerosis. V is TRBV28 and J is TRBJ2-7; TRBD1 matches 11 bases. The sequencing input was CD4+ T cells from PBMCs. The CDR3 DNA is TGTGCCAGCAGTCGGACAGGGGGCATCTACGAGCAGTACTTC. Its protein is CASSRTGGIYEQYF.